Below, 27 T cell receptor beta chains from the same sample are listed, as sequenced in a study of cytomegalovirus exposure and HLA in healthy donors. The PCR used 60 Vbeta and 13 Jbeta primers. The assay was immunoSEQ multiplex PCR, and TCRdb's table has in-frame clones only and misses some. The data contain about 210,000 clones, roughly 82% of them singletons. Sequencing was performed on PBMCs. The receptors were gathered from a man aged 40-49 years in good health and CMV-seropositive.

This chain joins TRBV18 and TRBJ2-6; 7 bases fit TRBD1. With V trimmed by 6 bases and J by 0 bases, 5 bases remained unmatched. The germline V gene encodes CDR1 KGHSH and CDR2 LQKENI. The CDR3 extends over 16 amino acids. The chain's CDR3 is CASSQGTDSGANVLTF. The DNA for the CDR3 is TGTGCCAGCTCGCAAGGGACAGACTCTGGGGCCAACGTCCTGACTTTC. The variable domain in full, completed from reference TRBV18 and TRBJ2-6, reads NAGVMQNPRHLVRRRGQEARLRCSPMKGHSHVYWYRQLPEEGLKFMVYLQKENIIDESGMPKERFSAEFPKEGPSILRIQQVVRGDSAAYFCASSQGTDSGANVLTFGAGSRLTVL.

V gene TRBV19 combines with J gene TRBJ2-2; 12 positions match TRBD2. The CDR3 spans 16 residues. CDR1 and CDR2 from the germline V gene are LNHDA and SQIVND (reference sequence). Losses at the gene ends were 3 bases for V and 5 bases for J; bases not matched to a gene: 4. Here the CDR3 reads CASSITSGRRTGELFF. DNA of the CDR3: TGTGCCAGTAGTATTACTAGCGGGAGGAGGACCGGGGAGCTGTTTTTT. Full variable domain (remainder filled in from reference TRBV19 and TRBJ2-2): DGGITQSPKYLFRKEGQNVTLSCEQNLNHDAMYWYRQDPGQGLRLIYYSQIVNDFQKGDIAEGYSVSREKKESFPLTVTSAQKNPTAFYLCASSITSGRRTGELFFGEGSRLTVL.

In its sample, this clone was seen a few times. The genes are TRBV28 and TRBJ2-3; 7 bases align to TRBD1. Germline CDR1 and CDR2: MDHEN and SYDVKM. The CDR3 has 14 amino acids. The V segment lost 3 bases and the J segment 4 bases; nucleotides outside the gene matches: 4. The CDR3: CASSFLTGADTQYF. The CDR3 DNA reads TGTGCCAGCAGTTTCCTCACAGGGGCAGATACGCAGTATTTT. The whole variable domain, remainder taken from reference TRBV28 and TRBJ2-3, is DVKVTQSSRYLVKRTGEKVFLECVQDMDHENMFWYRQDPGLGLRLIYFSYDVKMKEKGDIPEGYSVSREKKERFSLILESASTNQTSMYLCASSFLTGADTQYFGPGTRLTVL.

This clone was detected only a few times. The chain couples TRBV7-9 to TRBJ2-1; 11 bases are a match to TRBD2. The CDR3 consists of 18 residues. Germline lookup yields CDR1 SEHNR and CDR2 FQNEAQ (reference sequence). Trimming cost V 2 bases and J 2 bases; bases outside gene matches: 8. In DNA, the CDR3 is TGTGCCAGCAGCTTAAGACCCGGGACTAGCGGACCCTACAATGAGCAGTTCTTC. Its protein product is CASSLRPGTSGPYNEQFF. The variable domain in full, completed from reference TRBV7-9 and TRBJ2-1, reads DTGVSQNPRHKITKRGQNVTFRCDPISEHNRLYWYRQTLGQGPEFLTYFQNEAQLEKSRLLSDRFSAERPKGSFSTLEIQRTEQGDSAMYLCASSLRPGTSGPYNEQFFGPGTRLTVL.

The chain recombines TRBV29-1 with TRBJ2-1, with 11 bases lining up with TRBD2. Germline-derived CDR1 and CDR2 are SQVTM and ANQGSEA. The CDR3 extends over 14 amino acids. V trimming: 4 bases; J trimming: 9 bases; junction bases outside the gene matches: 8. CDR3 sequence reads: CSVVGTSGESEQFF. CDR3 coding DNA: TGCAGCGTTGTTGGGACTAGCGGAGAGAGTGAGCAGTTCTTC.

V and J are TRBV27 and TRBJ2-1; D is possibly TRBD1 (6 bases). V lost 6 bases to trimming and J lost 2 bases, with 14 bases between them. The CDR3 totals 15 residues. Germline CDR1 reads MNHEY; CDR2 reads SMNVEV (reference sequence). Here the CDR3 DNA reads TGTGCCAGCAGGAGGGGGACACAAACCTACAATGAGCAGTTCTTC. The encoded protein is CASRRGTQTYNEQFF.

V gene TRBV6-5 combines with J gene TRBJ1-5; the D gene is possibly TRBD1 (5 bases). V lost 4 bases to trimming and J lost 11 bases, with 9 bases between them. The CDR3 is made up of 11 amino acids. CDR1 and CDR2 from the germline V gene are MNHEY and SVGAGI. The CDR3 nucleotides read TGTGCCAGCAGTTCCGGGGGAACCCAGCATTTT. Protein: CASSSGGTQHF.

The chain joins TRBV5-8 to TRBJ2-1, with a possible D match to TRBD1 (6 bases). V shed 3 bases and J shed 8 bases, with 9 bases lying between them. Germline CDR1 SGHTS, CDR2 YDEGEE. The CDR3 extends over 12 amino acids. The CDR3 bases are TGTGCCAGCAGCTGGGGGCTCCATGAGCAGTTCTTC. Its protein product is CASSWGLHEQFF.

This chain links TRBV9 with TRBJ2-5, with 9 bases fitting TRBD1. V shed 3 bases and J 4 bases; nucleotides not matched to a gene: 13. Germline CDR1 reads SGDLS; CDR2 reads YYNGEE. CDR3 length equals 17 residues. This chain's CDR3 is CASSGRGGTGKGETQYF. The CDR3 nucleotides are TGTGCCAGCAGCGGCAGAGGAGGGACAGGGAAGGGAGAGACCCAGTACTTC. The full variable domain, with the rest looked up from reference TRBV9 and TRBJ2-5, is DSGVTQTPKHLITATGQRVTLRCSPRSGDLSVYWYQQSLDQGLQFLIQYYNGEERAKGNILERFSAQQFPDLHSELNLSSLELGDSALYFCASSGRGGTGKGETQYFGPGTRLLVL.

The chain links TRBV7-2 to TRBJ2-2, with no clear D. Trimming pared 6 bases from V and 0 bases from J, leaving 5 bases between. The CDR3 sequence is 13 residues long. In germline, CDR1 is SGHTA, CDR2 FQGNSA. The CDR3 DNA is TGTGCCAGCAGTGCGACGAACACCGGGGAGCTGTTTTTT. Translated: CASSATNTGELFF.

The chain joins TRBV7-9 to TRBJ1-2, with D possibly TRBD1 on 6 matching bases. Per the germline V gene, CDR1 is SEHNR and CDR2 is FQNEAQ (reference sequence). Between the trimmed V and J ends, which lost 5 bases and 3 bases, there was a span of 16 bases. The CDR3 runs to 15 residues. The DNA of the CDR3 is TGTGCCAGCAGCCAGGGACACCGGGCTGACTATGGCTACACCTTC. Its translation is CASSQGHRADYGYTF.

The V gene is TRBV10-3, the J gene TRBJ2-1; 8 nucleotides align to TRBD2. The CDR3 is 17 residues long. The junction had 8 bases not matched to a gene; V was cut back by 4 bases and J by 0 bases. CDR1 ENHRY and CDR2 SYGVKD come from the germline V gene. The CDR3 reads CAISASTSGVSYNEQFF. The CDR3 bases are TGTGCCATCAGTGCCAGCACTAGCGGAGTCTCCTACAATGAGCAGTTCTTC.

The chain uses TRBV6-1 and TRBJ2-1; D is ambiguous. The V end was cut by 5 bases, the J end by 0 bases, with 11 bases between. The V gene's germline CDR1 is MNHNS and CDR2 SASEGT. There are 15 residues in the CDR3. This CDR3 is CASSPPSASYNEQFF. The CDR3 DNA sequence: TGTGCCAGCAGTCCCCCCAGCGCCTCCTACAATGAGCAGTTCTTC.

The chain uses TRBV7-3 and TRBJ2-1, with no clear D. The CDR3 is 15 residues long. Between the trimmed V and J ends, which lost 2 bases and 2 bases, there was a span of 10 bases. From germline, CDR1 is SGHTA and CDR2 FQGTGA. The CDR3 DNA sequence: TGTGCCAGCAGCTTAGGCGCGGTGACCTACAATGAGCAGTTCTTC. Encoded protein: CASSLGAVTYNEQFF.

This clone was found once. The chain couples TRBV5-6 to TRBJ2-7, with TRBD1 matching 7 bases. V lost 1 base, J lost 3 bases, and 7 bases stayed unmatched. CDR3 length equals 15 residues. CDR1 is SGHDT, CDR2 YYEEEE, per germline. This chain's CDR3 is CASSLTPGTVYEQYF. The CDR3 DNA follows: TGTGCCAGCAGCTTGACTCCAGGGACAGTCTACGAGCAGTACTTC.

This CDR3 reads CASSPPDRYEQYF. As DNA, the CDR3 is TGTGCCAGCTCACCACCGGACAGATACGAGCAGTACTTC. V usage is TRBV18 and J usage is TRBJ2-7; the D gene is possibly TRBD1 (6 bases). This CDR3 has 13 residues. Germline V CDR1 and CDR2: KGHSH, LQKENI. Trimming took 0 bases from V and 4 from J, leaving 7 bases between them. The entire variable domain, with the rest obtained from reference TRBV18 and TRBJ2-7, is as follows: NAGVMQNPRHLVRRRGQEARLRCSPMKGHSHVYWYRQLPEEGLKFMVYLQKENIIDESGMPKERFSAEFPKEGPSILRIQQVVRGDSAAYFCASSPPDRYEQYFGPGTRLTVT.

J is TRBJ1-1 and V is TRBV18; D unresolved. Per germline, CDR1 KGHSH and CDR2 LQKENI. V shed 4 bases and J shed 4 bases, with 19 bases lying between them. The CDR3 consists of 16 residues. CDR3 sequence reads: CASSRIQSPEGTEAFF. Here the CDR3 DNA reads TGTGCCAGCTCACGGATACAGTCCCCAGAGGGCACTGAAGCTTTCTTT.

The chain links TRBV19 to TRBJ2-2; 7 bases are shared with TRBD1. Germline-derived CDR1 and CDR2 are LNHDA and SQIVND (reference sequence). J was trimmed by 8 bases and V by 3 bases; bases with no gene match: 6. The CDR3 contains 14 residues. CDR3 sequence (DNA): TGTGCCAGTAGTATGGGGACAGAGCCTGGGGAGCTGTTTTTT. It encodes CASSMGTEPGELFF.

The V call is TRBV5-6, the J call TRBJ1-1; 7 positions match TRBD1. This CDR3 spans 19 amino acids. V gave up 0 bases and J gave up 11 bases; unmatched junction bases: 25. CDR1 is SGHDT and CDR2 is YYEEEE in the germline V gene. In DNA form, the CDR3 reads TGTGCCAGCAGCTTGGGGGGGGCCGACAGGGTAGGGGCTTTACTGGGGGCTTTCTTT. The encoded protein is CASSLGGADRVGALLGAFF.

This clone was detected a few times. The rearrangement uses TRBV5-1 and TRBJ1-1, with D uncertain. The CDR3 covers 15 residues. In germline, CDR1 is SGHRS, CDR2 YFSETQ. V was shortened by 4 bases and J by 1 base, with 14 bases between the two germline ends. As DNA, the CDR3 is TGCGCCAGCAGCACGCAACAGAGCCCGAACACTGAAGCTTTCTTT. As protein: CASSTQQSPNTEAFF.

V gene TRBV7-8 combines with J gene TRBJ2-5, with TRBD2 matching 11 bases. The CDR3 is 16 amino acids. The junction had 7 bases not matched to a gene; V was cut back by 3 bases and J by 4 bases. Germline CDR1 is SGHVS and CDR2 is FQNEAQ. CDR3 residues: CASSFPVGLAGETQYF. DNA of the CDR3: TGTGCCAGCAGCTTCCCGGTCGGACTAGCGGGAGAGACCCAGTACTTC.

In DNA, the CDR3 is TGTGCCAGCACGACAGCTCAGAACACTGAAGCTTTCTTT. It specifies CASTTAQNTEAFF. The V and J genes are TRBV6-5 and TRBJ1-1, with D tentatively TRBD1 (5 bases). The CDR3 is made up of 13 amino acids. Germline V gene lookup returns CDR1 MNHEY and CDR2 SVGAGI. V was clipped by 7 bases and J by 1 base, with 10 bases between them.

The genes are TRBV4-2 and TRBJ2-7; D uncertain. Per the germline V gene, CDR1 is LGHNA and CDR2 is YNFKEQ. V dropped 0 bases and J dropped 2 bases, with 14 bases sitting between them. The CDR3 is 16 amino acids. The CDR3 bases are TGTGCCAGCAGCCAAGAGAAGTTACGGGTGCCCTACGAGCAGTACGTC. Its protein product is CASSQEKLRVPYEQYV.

This chain links TRBV19 with TRBJ1-1, with D possibly TRBD1 on 5 matching bases. CDR1 is LNHDA, CDR2 SQIVND, per germline (reference sequence). The CDR3 consists of 14 residues. V was trimmed by 5 bases and J by 3 bases, leaving 13 bases between them. CDR3 protein: CASSLRGGYTEAFF. The CDR3 DNA sequence: TGTGCCAGTAGTCTGCGGGGGGGGTACACTGAAGCTTTCTTT.

This clone came up a few times. J is TRBJ1-5 and V is TRBV7-9; no definite D call. The CDR3 contains 15 residues. The V end was cut by 4 bases, the J end by 2 bases, with 12 bases between. Germline-derived CDR1 and CDR2 are SEHNR and FQNEAQ (reference sequence). The CDR3 here is CASSSILEGNQPQHF. CDR3 DNA: TGTGCCAGCAGCTCGATCCTAGAGGGCAATCAGCCCCAGCATTTT.

As DNA, the CDR3 is TGTGCCAGCAGCTTAAGGGACAGGGGGAACGAGCAGTACGTC. Encoded protein: CASSLRDRGNEQYV. The chain links TRBV5-6 to TRBJ2-7; 11 bases map to TRBD1. Germline loops: CDR1 SGHDT, CDR2 YYEEEE. V dropped 2 bases and J dropped 5; count of bases not matched to a gene: 3. The CDR3 is made up of 14 amino acids.

This clone was detected only once. The CDR3 loop reads CASSPGLGTDTQYF. The CDR3 DNA reads TGTGCCAGCAGCCCGGGACTGGGCACAGATACGCAGTATTTT. The V and J genes are TRBV7-8 and TRBJ2-3; tentative D call: TRBD2 (6 bases). The V end was cut by 5 bases, the J end by 1 base, with 10 bases between. There are 14 residues in the CDR3. CDR1 SGHVS and CDR2 FQNEAQ come from the germline V gene. The full variable domain, in which reference TRBV7-8 and TRBJ2-3 provide the parts outside the CDR3, is GAGVSQSPRYKVAKRGQDVALRCDPISGHVSLFWYQQALGQGPEFLTYFQNEAQLDKSGLPSDRFFAERPEGSVSTLKIQRTQQEDSAVYLCASSPGLGTDTQYFGPGTRLTVL.